This TCR beta chain was recorded in a study of T cells in Graves' hyperthyroidism and ophthalmopathy. CDR3 length: 15 residues. The germline V and J ends were trimmed by 4 bases and 0 bases, with 10 bases remaining between them. Per germline, CDR1 LGHDT and CDR2 YNNKEL (reference sequence). The investigators amplified TCR beta CDR3 regions from RNA transcripts. In the first-round RT-PCR of the TCR CDR3, the HTBI primer set was used. One entry per CDR3 protein, called by TCRdb with MiXCR from the multiplex PCR reads. The data contain approximately 400,000 distinct CDR3 sequences, 15% of them singletons. At least ten counts were recorded for this clonotype.

This TCR came from a woman aged 30 to 39 with Graves' hyperthyroidism. This chain links TRBV3-1 with TRBJ1-5, with D possibly matching TRBD1 (6 bases). What was sequenced was blood. CDR3 nucleotides: TGTGCCAGCAGCCTTACAGGGATTAGCAATCAGCCCCAGCATTTT. Its translation: CASSLTGISNQPQHF.